The 2 T cell receptor beta chains below all came from one sample that was sequenced in a study of T cells in Graves' hyperthyroidism and ophthalmopathy. Researchers amplified the TCR beta CDR3 regions from RNA transcripts. When the TCR CDR3 underwent first-round RT-PCR, the HTBI primer set was used. From the multiplex PCR reads, TCRdb called clonotypes with MiXCR, one entry per CDR3 protein. The sample holds 500,000 or so distinct CDR3 sequences, around 16% seen once. The source material was blood. The origin of the receptors is a woman in her twenties or thirties with Graves' ophthalmopathy.

J is TRBJ2-2 and V is TRBV14, with a possible D match to TRBD1 (6 bases). V was cut by 0 bases and J by 12 bases, with 17 bases left in between. The germline CDR1 and CDR2 sequences are SGHDN and FVKESK. The CDR3 has 15 residues. The CDR3 DNA sequence: TGTGCCAGCAGCCAAGATAACAGGGCCATAGGGAAGCTGTTTTTT. Translating it yields CASSQDNRAIGKLFF.

Regarding this clonotype: A much larger clonotype is one base distant, so this may be a read error. The rearrangement links TRBV7-2 to TRBJ1-4, with a tentative D call TRBD1 (6 bases). Germline V gene lookup returns CDR1 SGHTA and CDR2 FQGNSA. With 5 bases removed from V and 7 bases from J, the gap between germline ends came to 17 bases. The CDR3 is made up of 15 amino acids. The CDR3 region is CASSAGAGAVEKLFF. The CDR3 bases are TGTGCCAGCAGCGCCGGGGCGGGGGCGGTTGAAAAACTGTTTTTT.